Presented here are 2 T cell receptor beta chains from one specimen sequenced in a study of T cell responses to AZD1222 COVID-19 vaccine. The protocol was immunoSEQ multiplex PCR, while the TCRdb copy is restricted to in-frame clones and leaves out a portion. Found here are around 140,000 clones, almost 90% of them singletons; the top ten hold 1.5% to 2%. The sample was peripheral blood, taken 28 days after the second AZD1222 dose. These receptors originate from an adult who received the AZD1222 COVID-19 vaccine.

This clone has a handful of counts. This sequence joins TRBV30 and TRBJ1-6; D is possibly TRBD1 (6 bases). CDR1 GTSNPN and CDR2 SVGIG come from the germline V gene (reference sequence). The CDR3 runs 16 residues. DNA of the CDR3: TGTGCTGTACGGGACATCATGCCCTTACCCAATTCACCCCTCCACTTT. Encoded protein: CAVRDIMPLPNSPLHF.

The chain has TRBV28 and TRBJ2-3; 8 positions agree with TRBD1. Germline trimming cut 10 bases from V and 0 bases from J; bases unmatched to any gene: 6. This CDR3 has 14 residues. Germline V lookup: CDR1 MDHEN, CDR2 SYDVKM. The CDR3 sequence is CATTDRGSTDTQYF. The CDR3 DNA follows: TGTGCCACCACCGACAGGGGTAGCACAGATACGCAGTATTTT. Based on the CDR3 plus reference TRBV28 and TRBJ2-3, the full variable domain is DVKVTQSSRYLVKRTGEKVFLECVQDMDHENMFWYRQDPGLGLRLIYFSYDVKMKEKGDIPEGYSVSREKKERFSLILESASTNQTSMYLCATTDRGSTDTQYFGPGTRLTVL.